This entry describes one TCR beta chain. The germline gives CDR1 KGHSH, CDR2 LQKENI. The CDR3 loop spans 18 amino acids. The V gene end was trimmed by 4 bases and the J gene end by 3 bases; junction bases not matched to a gene: 14. These data come from a study of blood T cell repertoires in COVID-19. On the study more broadly: Sites in the United States, Italy and Spain provided acute and convalescent COVID-19 samples.

Produced via immunoSEQ multiplex PCR; TCRdb's table is partial and in-frame only. The sample carries roughly 79,000 clones, approximately 80% recorded once. The sample taken for sequencing was peripheral blood. The chain employs TRBV18 and TRBJ2-2; TRBD1 matches 7 bases. The sequence derives from a man aged 60-69 years with active or convalescent COVID-19. In DNA form, the CDR3 reads TGTGCCAGCTCACTCCGGGACAGTTCGAGGACCCACACCGGGGAGCTGTTTTTT. It is translated as CASSLRDSSRTHTGELFF.